Listed below are T cell receptor beta chains from one sample, sequenced in a study of tumor and adjacent non-tumor tissue in lung cancer. TCRdb called the multiplex PCR reads again in MiXCR, with one record for every CDR3 protein. The table shows tens of thousands of distinct CDR3 sequences, with roughly 60% occurring only once. Sequencing was done on a sample of lung tumor tissue. These receptors all come from a man over 45 with non-small cell lung cancer. The CDR3 runs from the conserved cysteine through the conserved F or W. The D gene is left open where the match is weak. Clone size is shown for a subset of rows, as once, few, many or a class of expanded clone.

V gene,D gene,J gene,clone size,CDR3 protein,CDR3 DNA
TRBV5-1,TRBD2,TRBJ2-2,NA,CASSLWTSGRIELFF,TGCGCCAGCAGCCTGTGGACTAGCGGGAGGATTGAGCTGTTTTTT
TRBV28,NA,TRBJ2-7,NA,CVSSLGQGFRYEQYF,TGTGTCAGCAGTTTAGGGCAGGGGTTTCGCTACGAGCAGTACTTC
TRBV2,NA,TRBJ1-4,NA,CASRGPPSGEKLFF,TGTGCCAGCAGGGGACCCCCTTCGGGTGAAAAACTGTTTTTT
TRBV28,NA,TRBJ2-5,many,CASSLHAGGETQYF,TGTGCCAGCAGTTTGCATGCAGGAGGAGAGACCCAGTACTTC
TRBV7-9,TRBD2,TRBJ2-7,NA,CASSLALAESYKQYF,TGTGCCAGTAGCTTAGCACTAGCGGAATCCTACAAGCAGTACTTC
TRBV5-5,NA,TRBJ2-6,many,CASSLVTSGANVLTF,TGTGCCAGCAGCTTGGTCACGAGTGGGGCCAACGTCCTGACTTTC
TRBV10-3,TRBD1,TRBJ2-3,many,CAIQGATDTQYF,TGTGCCATTCAGGGGGCCACAGATACGCAGTATTTT
TRBV5-1,TRBD2,TRBJ2-3,NA,CASSLGTSGGPRTDTQYF,TGCGCCAGCAGCTTAGGGACTAGCGGGGGCCCTAGAACAGATACGCAGTATTTT
TRBV6-2/TRBV6-3,NA,TRBJ2-7,many,CASSYSSLSGTFGYEQYF,TGTGCCAGCAGTTACTCGAGTCTTTCCGGGACCTTTGGGTACGAGCAGTACTTC
TRBV5-1,TRBD1,TRBJ2-5,few,CASSPTGFQETQYF,TGCGCCAGCAGCCCGACAGGGTTTCAAGAGACCCAGTACTTC
TRBV10-3,NA,TRBJ2-7,once,CAITKDSLETSYEQCF,TGTGCCATCACCAAGGATAGCCTAGAAACCTCCTACGAGCAGTGCTTC
TRBV6-1,NA,TRBJ2-4,NA,CASIGTLVTKNIQYF,TGTGCCAGTATAGGGACACTAGTAACCAAAAACATTCAGTACTTC
TRBV30,NA,TRBJ1-5,NA,CAWSASAGAFGEPQHF,TGTGCCTGGAGTGCATCGGCCGGGGCGTTCGGGGAGCCCCAGCATTTT
TRBV6-5,TRBD2,TRBJ2-1,few,CASSYPLGGYNEQFF,TGTGCCAGCAGTTACCCCCTGGGGGGGTACAATGAGCAGTTCTTC
TRBV4-2,TRBD2,TRBJ2-1,medium-sized,CASSQENWAGGRYEQFF,TGTGCCAGCAGCCAAGAGAACTGGGCGGGGGGGCGATATGAGCAGTTCTTC
TRBV6-5,TRBD1,TRBJ2-2,NA,CASSYHLPQQGNTGELFF,TGTGCCAGCAGTTACCATCTCCCTCAACAGGGGAACACCGGGGAACTGTTTTTT
TRBV5-6,NA,TRBJ2-1,NA,CASSLRYNNEQSF,TGTGCCAGCAGCTTGCGATACAACAATGAGCAGTCCTTC
TRBV5-5,NA,TRBJ2-3,many,CASSFRISSTDTQYF,TGTGCCAGCAGCTTTCGAATTTCTAGCACAGATACGCAGTATTTT
TRBV11-2,NA,TRBJ1-1,NA,CASSLGVGTEVFF,TGTGCCAGCAGCCTAGGAGTTGGCACTGAAGTTTTCTTT
TRBV10-3,NA,TRBJ1-5,many,CAISESYSNQPQHF,TGTGCCATCAGTGAGAGTTATAGCAATCAGCCCCAGCATTTT
TRBV7-8,NA,TRBJ2-7,NA,CASSLVRGPYEQYF,TGTGCCAGCAGTTTAGTCCGGGGACCCTACGAGCAGTACTTC
TRBV5-6,TRBD1,TRBJ2-7,many,CASSSIIRDRTYEQYF,TGTGCCAGCAGCTCCATAATCCGGGACAGGACCTACGAGCAGTACTTC
TRBV4-2,NA,TRBJ2-5,once,CVSCQERLQETQYF,TGTGTCAGCTGCCAAGAACGGCTCCAAGAGACCCAGTACTTT
TRBV6-5,TRBD1,TRBJ2-2,many,CASTWTGPAGELFF,TGTGCCAGCACGTGGACAGGCCCCGCCGGGGAGCTGTTTTTT
TRBV20-1,NA,TRBJ2-5,NA,CSALRRIPWNKPAHYF,TGCAGTGCCCTAAGACGGATACCCTGGAATAAGCCCGCCCATTACTTC
TRBV5-1,NA,TRBJ1-6,few,CANSEHGASSPLHF,TGCGCCAACAGCGAACATGGGGCAAGTTCACCCCTCCACTTT
TRBV2,TRBD1,TRBJ1-1,many,CASRPDRGLGGAFF,TGTGCCAGCAGACCGGACAGGGGGCTTGGTGGCGCTTTCTTT
TRBV4-1,NA,TRBJ2-2,many,CASSQGVEGTGELFF,TGCGCCAGCAGCCAAGGGGTGGAGGGGACCGGGGAGCTGTTTTTT
TRBV4-2,NA,TRBJ1-6,NA,CASSQGGDNSPLHF,TGTGCCAGTAGCCAAGGAGGTGATAATTCACCTCTCCACTTT
TRBV30,NA,TRBJ1-6,NA,CAWRPYGTGNSPLQF,TGTGCCTGGAGACCTTACGGGACGGGGAATTCGCCCCTCCAATTT
TRBV11-3,TRBD2,TRBJ2-5,NA,CARSIERNRLAGKETQYF,TGTGCCAGGAGCATAGAACGTAACAGGCTAGCGGGTAAAGAGACCCAGTACTTC
TRBV20-1,TRBD1,TRBJ1-2,NA,CGARVGTGGADYGYTF,TGCGGTGCACGGGTAGGGACAGGGGGCGCGGACTATGGCTACACCTTC
TRBV4-1,TRBD2,TRBJ2-1,NA,CPSSTRTSGRNNEQFF,TGCCCAAGCAGCACAAGGACTAGCGGGAGGAACAATGAGCAGTTCTTC
TRBV4-2,NA,TRBJ1-4,NA,CAISQEERLTTNEKLFF,TGTGCCATCAGCCAAGAGGAAAGGTTGACAACTAATGAAAAACTGTTTTTT